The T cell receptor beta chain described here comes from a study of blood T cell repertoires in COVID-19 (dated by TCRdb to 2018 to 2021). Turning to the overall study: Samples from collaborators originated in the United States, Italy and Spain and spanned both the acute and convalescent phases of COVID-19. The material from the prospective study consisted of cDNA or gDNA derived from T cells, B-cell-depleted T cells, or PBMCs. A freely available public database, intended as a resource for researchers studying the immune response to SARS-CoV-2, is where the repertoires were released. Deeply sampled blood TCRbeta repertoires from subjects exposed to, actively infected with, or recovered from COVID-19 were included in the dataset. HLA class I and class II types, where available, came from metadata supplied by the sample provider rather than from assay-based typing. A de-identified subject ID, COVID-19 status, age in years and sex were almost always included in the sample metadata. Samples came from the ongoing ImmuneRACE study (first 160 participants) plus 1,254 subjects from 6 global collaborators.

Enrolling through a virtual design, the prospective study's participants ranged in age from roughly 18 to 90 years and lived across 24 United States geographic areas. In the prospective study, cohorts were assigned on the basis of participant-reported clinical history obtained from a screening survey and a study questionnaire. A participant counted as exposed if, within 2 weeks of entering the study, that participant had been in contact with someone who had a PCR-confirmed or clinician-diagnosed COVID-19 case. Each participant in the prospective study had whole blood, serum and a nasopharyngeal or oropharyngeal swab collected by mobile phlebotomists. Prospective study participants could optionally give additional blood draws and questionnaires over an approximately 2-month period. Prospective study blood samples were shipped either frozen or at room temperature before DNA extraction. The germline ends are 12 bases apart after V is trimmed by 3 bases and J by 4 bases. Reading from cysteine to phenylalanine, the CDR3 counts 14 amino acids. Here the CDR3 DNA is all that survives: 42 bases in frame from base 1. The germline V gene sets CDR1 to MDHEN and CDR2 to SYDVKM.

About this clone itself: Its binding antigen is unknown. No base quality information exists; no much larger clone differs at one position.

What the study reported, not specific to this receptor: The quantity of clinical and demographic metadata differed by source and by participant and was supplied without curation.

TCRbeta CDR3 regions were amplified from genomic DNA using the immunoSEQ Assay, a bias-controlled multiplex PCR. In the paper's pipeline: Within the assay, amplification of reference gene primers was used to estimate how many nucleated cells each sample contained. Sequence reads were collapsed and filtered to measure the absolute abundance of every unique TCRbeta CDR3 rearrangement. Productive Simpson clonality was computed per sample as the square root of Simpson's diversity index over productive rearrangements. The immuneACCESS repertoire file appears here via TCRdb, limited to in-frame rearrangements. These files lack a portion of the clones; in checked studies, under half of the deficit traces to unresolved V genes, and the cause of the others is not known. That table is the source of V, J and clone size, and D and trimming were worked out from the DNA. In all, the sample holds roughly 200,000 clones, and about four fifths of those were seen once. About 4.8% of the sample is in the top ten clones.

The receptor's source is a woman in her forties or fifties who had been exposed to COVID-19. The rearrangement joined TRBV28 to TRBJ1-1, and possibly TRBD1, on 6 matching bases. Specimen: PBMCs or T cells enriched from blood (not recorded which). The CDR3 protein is CASSLGGGGTEAFF. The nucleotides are TGTGCCAGCAGTTTGGGAGGGGGTGGCACTGAAGCTTTCTTT.